This entry features one T cell receptor beta chain sequence. Measured with immunoSEQ multiplex PCR; TCRdb has only the in-frame clones, and not every one. The sample carries 20,000 to 30,000 clones, about 88% recorded once. This sample is part of a study of PD-L1 blockade in urothelial cancer. The overall study: Once treatment had started, blood was analyzed at 3 weeks (second dose) and again at 6 weeks. Blood gave a median about 140,000 T cells.

Anywhere from 1 to 8 samples came from each patient, spanning pretreatment and on-treatment. The length of the CDR3 is 16 residues. Germline CDR1 SEHNR, CDR2 FQNEAQ (reference sequence). After removal of 3 bases from V and 6 bases from J, the junction contained 10 bases not matched to a gene. Sequences were derived from PBMCs, sampled around atezolizumab (anti-PD-L1) treatment. The rearrangement links TRBV7-9 to TRBJ2-2; 7 bases match TRBD1. This receptor was taken from a man aged 60-69 years with urothelial cancer. CDR3 DNA sequence: TGTGCCAGCAGCTTCAGGGGGTCCTTGACGGCCGGGGAGCTGTTTTTT. As protein: CASSFRGSLTAGELFF.